This TCR beta chain emerged from a study of T cells in Graves' hyperthyroidism and ophthalmopathy. TCR beta CDR3 regions were amplified from RNA. Initially, a first-round RT-PCR of the TCR CDR3 employed the HTBI primer set. TCRdb used MiXCR to reprocess the multiplex PCR reads, holding one entry per CDR3 protein. The sample holds about 690,000 distinct CDR3 sequences, 15% to 20% seen once. Germline V lookup: CDR1 KGHSH, CDR2 LQKENI. The V gene lost 2 bases and the J gene lost 4 bases, with 11 bases spanning the gap. The CDR3 totals 14 residues. This clonotype was observed at least ten times. The sequence came from a man between 45 and 60 years old with Graves' hyperthyroidism. V gene TRBV18 combines with J gene TRBJ1-2; no reliable D call. Sample: blood. CDR3 nucleotides: TGTGCCAGCTCACCAGCTGAGGGAAGCTATGGCTACACCTTC. This translates into CASSPAEGSYGYTF.